Included here is one TCR beta chain sequence, with context. The data stem from a study of T cells in localized non-small cell lung cancer. Assay: immunoSEQ multiplex PCR; the TCRdb copy retains only in-frame clones and omits some. The sample lists some 38,000 clones, 86% occurring once. Germline values: CDR1 LNHDA, CDR2 SQIVND (reference sequence). V lost 7 bases and J lost 4, with 17 bases in between. The CDR3 is 15 residues long. The chain employs TRBV19 and TRBJ1-5, with D possibly TRBD1 on 6 matching bases. This TCR came from a male donor aged 60 or over with stage II lung adenocarcinoma. The sequenced sample was peripheral blood mononuclear cells, obtained before any cancer treatment. CDR3 sequence: CASTDGGGWNQPQHF. The CDR3 region has the DNA TGTGCCAGTACCGATGGGGGCGGATGGAATCAGCCCCAGCATTTT.